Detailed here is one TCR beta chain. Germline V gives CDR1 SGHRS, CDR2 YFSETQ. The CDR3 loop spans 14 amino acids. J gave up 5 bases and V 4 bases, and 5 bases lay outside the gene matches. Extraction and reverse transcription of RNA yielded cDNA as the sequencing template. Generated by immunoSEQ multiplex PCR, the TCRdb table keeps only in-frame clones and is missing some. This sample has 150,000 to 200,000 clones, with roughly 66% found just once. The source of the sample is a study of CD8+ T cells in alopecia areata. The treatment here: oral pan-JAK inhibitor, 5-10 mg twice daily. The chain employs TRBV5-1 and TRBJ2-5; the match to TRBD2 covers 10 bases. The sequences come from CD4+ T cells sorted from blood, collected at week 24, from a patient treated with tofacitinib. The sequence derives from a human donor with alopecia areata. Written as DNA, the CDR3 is TGCGCCAGCAGCGAGGGACTAGCGAGTGAGACCCAGTACTTC. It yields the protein CASSEGLASETQYF.